This is a list of T cell receptor beta chains from one sample in a study of cytomegalovirus exposure and HLA in healthy donors. Using immunoSEQ multiplex PCR, the repertoire was profiled, and TCRdb retains in-frame clones only, with some absent. Found here are about 130,000 clones, 70% to 80% of them singletons; the top ten hold 1% to 1.5%. Sequenced input: PBMCs. All receptors come from a man aged 45-65 years in good health and CMV-seronegative. CDR3s include the opening cysteine and the closing phenylalanine or tryptophan. D genes are given only for firm matches. Size tells how often a clone was seen (once, few, many) or the class of an expanded clone, and some rows leave it out.

V gene,D gene,clone size,J gene,CDR3 protein,CDR3 DNA
TRBV30,TRBD1,-,TRBJ2-3,CAWSVRGSTDTQYF,TGTGCCTGGAGTGTCAGGGGGAGCACAGATACGCAGTATTTT
TRBV6-5,-,-,TRBJ2-5,CASSSGLTQYF,TGTGCCAGCAGTAGCGGACTAACCCAGTACTTC
TRBV18,TRBD2,-,TRBJ2-7,CASSPLAGPEEQYF,TGTGCCAGCTCACCTCTAGCGGGGCCTGAGGAGCAGTACTTC
TRBV10-2,TRBD1,-,TRBJ2-7,CASSRTGGGYEQYF,TGCGCCAGCAGTCGGACAGGGGGCGGCTATGAGCAGTACTTC
TRBV28,-,few,TRBJ1-5,CASSYSFRRGQPQHF,TGTGCCAGCAGTTATTCGTTTAGGAGGGGCCAGCCCCAGCATTTT
TRBV6-5,-,-,TRBJ1-3,CASAYAYSGNTIYF,TGTGCCAGCGCTTACGCCTACTCTGGAAACACCATATATTTT
TRBV28,TRBD1,-,TRBJ1-1,CASSPGDRANTEAFF,TGTGCCAGCAGTCCGGGGGACAGGGCGAACACTGAAGCTTTCTTT
TRBV11-1,-,few,TRBJ2-1,CASSEGGVSYNEQFF,TGTGCCAGCAGTGAAGGGGGGGTGTCCTACAATGAGCAGTTCTTC
TRBV19,-,-,TRBJ2-2,CASTHLGRVGELFF,TGTGCCAGTACCCACCTCGGCAGGGTCGGCGAGCTGTTTTTT
TRBV11-3,TRBD1,once,TRBJ2-5,CASIQDRGPGTQYF,TGTGCCAGCATCCAAGACAGGGGGCCTGGGACCCAGTACTTC
TRBV2,-,-,TRBJ1-5,CASSEIEGGNQPQHF,TGTGCCAGCAGTGAAATAGAGGGCGGCAATCAGCCCCAGCATTTT
TRBV6-5,TRBD2,few,TRBJ2-1,CASNAGGSYNEQFF,TGTGCCAGCAATGCGGGAGGCTCCTACAATGAGCAGTTCTTC
TRBV19,TRBD1,once,TRBJ1-3,CASTTGASGNTIYF,TGTGCCAGTACCACAGGGGCCTCTGGAAACACCATATATTTT
TRBV7-9,TRBD2,few,TRBJ2-3,CASSPVSSGGTDTQYF,TGTGCCAGCAGCCCTGTGTCTAGCGGGGGCACAGATACGCAGTATTTT
TRBV6-1,-,-,TRBJ2-4,CASSGGGVGRWAKNIQYF,TGTGCCAGCAGTGGGGGCGGGGTGGGACGGTGGGCCAAAAACATTCAGTACTTC
TRBV27,TRBD1,-,TRBJ2-7,CASSLTGTAFYEQYF,TGTGCCAGCAGTCTCACCGGGACAGCCTTCTACGAGCAGTACTTC
TRBV5-7,-,-,TRBJ1-4,CASSLGDATNEKLFF,TGTGCCAGCAGCTTGGGAGATGCAACTAATGAAAAACTGTTTTTT
TRBV27,-,-,TRBJ2-6,CASSSPGAGANVLTF,TGTGCCAGCAGTTCCCCAGGGGCTGGGGCCAACGTCCTGACTTTC
TRBV7-3,-,-,TRBJ2-3,CASSSLAQDTQYF,TGTGCCAGCAGCTCCCTAGCACAAGATACGCAGTATTTT
TRBV5-4,TRBD2,-,TRBJ2-2,CASRPGLAGDTGELFF,TGTGCCAGCAGACCGGGACTAGCGGGGGACACCGGGGAGCTGTTTTTT
TRBV18,-,-,TRBJ2-3,CASSPSGSTDTQYF,TGTGCCAGCTCCCCCTCCGGGTCCACAGATACGCAGTATTTT
TRBV30,TRBD1,-,TRBJ1-6,CAWSGDRSGSPLHF,TGTGCCTGGAGTGGGGACAGGTCCGGATCACCCCTCCACTTT
TRBV19,-,-,TRBJ2-2,CASSIDRSRAGNTGELFF,TGTGCCAGTAGTATAGATAGATCCAGAGCGGGGAACACCGGGGAGCTGTTTTTT
TRBV28,TRBD1,-,TRBJ2-7,CASLGTGGDYEQYF,TGTGCCAGCCTCGGGACAGGGGGCGACTACGAGCAGTACTTC
TRBV19,-,-,TRBJ1-5,CASSITRVGNQPQHF,TGTGCCAGTAGTATAACGAGAGTCGGGAATCAGCCCCAGCATTTT
TRBV28,-,-,TRBJ1-2,CASGGGLPNYGYTF,TGTGCCAGCGGGGGAGGCCTACCGAACTATGGCTACACCTTC
TRBV28,-,-,TRBJ1-5,CASLGHPRDQPQHF,TGTGCCAGCCTTGGACACCCGCGGGACCAGCCCCAGCATTTT
TRBV5-6,-,-,TRBJ2-7,CASSLGTISYEQYF,TGTGCCAGCAGCTTGGGCACTATATCCTACGAGCAGTACTTC
TRBV11-2,TRBD1,-,TRBJ1-3,CASSAGGGSGNTIYF,TGTGCCAGCAGCGCAGGGGGCGGCTCTGGAAACACCATATATTTT
TRBV5-1,-,-,TRBJ1-4,CASSFQGSTNEKLFF,TGCGCCAGCAGCTTCCAGGGTTCAACTAATGAAAAACTGTTTTTT
TRBV2,-,-,TRBJ2-5,CASNGRKETQYF,TGTGCCAGCAATGGGAGAAAAGAGACCCAGTACTTC
TRBV28,-,-,TRBJ2-7,CASSLLGQGYEQYF,TGTGCCAGCAGTTTATTGGGGCAGGGCTACGAGCAGTACTTC
TRBV6-6,-,-,TRBJ2-3,CASSYGGEGDTQYF,TGTGCCAGCAGTTACGGAGGAGAGGGAGATACGCAGTATTTT
TRBV9,-,-,TRBJ2-3,CASSINLADTQYF,TGTGCCAGCAGCATTAATCTCGCAGATACGCAGTATTTT
TRBV28,-,-,TRBJ2-1,CASSLPPPGYEQFF,TGTGCCAGCAGTTTACCCCCCCCAGGTTATGAGCAGTTCTTC
TRBV27,TRBD1,-,TRBJ1-2,CASSLLGTGDGYTF,TGTGCCAGCAGTTTATTAGGGACAGGGGACGGCTACACCTTC
TRBV27,TRBD1,-,TRBJ2-7,CASSLFTGGYEQYF,TGTGCCAGCAGTTTATTTACAGGGGGGTACGAGCAGTACTTC
TRBV19,TRBD2,-,TRBJ2-7,CASSELADPYEQYF,TGTGCCAGTAGTGAGCTAGCGGACCCGTACGAGCAGTACTTC
TRBV6-6,TRBD1,-,TRBJ1-5,CASSYEGARQPQHF,TGTGCCAGCAGTTACGAGGGGGCGCGGCAGCCCCAGCATTTT
TRBV5-4,-,-,TRBJ2-7,CASSLDGATSEQYF,TGTGCCAGCAGCTTGGATGGGGCAACGTCCGAGCAGTACTTC
TRBV29-1,TRBD2,-,TRBJ2-7,CSVLTSGRVDEQYF,TGCAGCGTGCTCACTAGCGGGAGAGTCGACGAGCAGTACTTC
TRBV7-9,-,-,TRBJ2-4,CASSASGQNIQYF,TGTGCCAGCAGCGCCAGCGGGCAAAACATTCAGTACTTC
TRBV2,TRBD1,-,TRBJ2-7,CASRDPGTVSYEQYF,TGTGCCAGCAGGGACCCCGGGACAGTCTCCTACGAGCAGTACTTC
TRBV30,-,-,TRBJ2-7,CAWSLEFSYEQYF,TGTGCCTGGAGTCTAGAATTTTCCTACGAGCAGTACTTC
TRBV7-8,-,-,TRBJ2-5,CASSLSIMETQYF,TGTGCCAGCAGCTTAAGCATTATGGAGACCCAGTACTTC
TRBV7-2,-,-,TRBJ2-1,CASSLTASRVGLGKEQFF,TGTGCCAGCAGCTTAACCGCTAGTCGCGTCGGTCTCGGGAAGGAGCAGTTCTTC
TRBV28,TRBD2,-,TRBJ2-1,CASRTQGLAGIYNEQFF,TGTGCCAGCAGGACCCAGGGACTAGCGGGAATATACAATGAGCAGTTCTTC
TRBV21-1,-,-,TRBJ2-1,CASSSGQGDNEQFF,TGTGCCAGCAGCAGTGGACAGGGGGACAATGAGCAGTTCTTC
TRBV10-3,-,few,TRBJ1-2,CAISESRQNGYTF,TGTGCCATCAGTGAGTCGAGACAGAATGGCTACACCTTC
TRBV5-1,-,-,TRBJ2-2,CASSLVGGDTGELFF,TGCGCCAGCAGCTTGGTTGGCGGAGACACCGGGGAGCTGTTTTTT
TRBV2,TRBD1,-,TRBJ2-3,CASNPRLWTGGATDTQYF,TGTGCCAGCAACCCCCGTCTCTGGACAGGGGGGGCCACAGATACGCAGTATTTT
TRBV9,-,-,TRBJ1-3,CASSETPSSGNTIYF,TGTGCCAGCAGTGAGACACCTTCCTCTGGAAACACCATATATTTT
TRBV6-5,-,-,TRBJ2-7,CASSYARSPTVEQYF,TGTGCCAGCAGTTACGCCCGGTCTCCTACGGTGGAGCAGTACTTC
TRBV5-1,TRBD1,-,TRBJ2-5,CASSKGDRGKTQYF,TGCGCCAGCAGCAAGGGAGACAGGGGGAAGACCCAGTACTTC